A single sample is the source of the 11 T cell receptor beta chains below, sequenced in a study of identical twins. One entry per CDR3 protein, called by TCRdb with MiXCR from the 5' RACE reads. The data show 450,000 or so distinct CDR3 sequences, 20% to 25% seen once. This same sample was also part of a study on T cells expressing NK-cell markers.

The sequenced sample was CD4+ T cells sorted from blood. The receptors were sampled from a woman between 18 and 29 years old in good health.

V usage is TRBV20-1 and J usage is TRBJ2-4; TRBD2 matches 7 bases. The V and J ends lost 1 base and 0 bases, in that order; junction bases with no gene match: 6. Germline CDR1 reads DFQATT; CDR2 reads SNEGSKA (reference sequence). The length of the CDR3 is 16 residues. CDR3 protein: CSARAQAGLAKNIQYF. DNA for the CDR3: TGCAGTGCTAGAGCCCAAGCGGGATTAGCCAAAAACATTCAGTACTTC.

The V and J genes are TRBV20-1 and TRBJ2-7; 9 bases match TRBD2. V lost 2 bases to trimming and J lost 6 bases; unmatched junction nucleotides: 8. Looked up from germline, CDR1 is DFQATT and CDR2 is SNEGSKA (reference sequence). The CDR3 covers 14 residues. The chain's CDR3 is CSARRGGGGSEQYF. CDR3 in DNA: TGCAGTGCTAGAAGGGGCGGGGGGGGATCCGAGCAGTACTTC.

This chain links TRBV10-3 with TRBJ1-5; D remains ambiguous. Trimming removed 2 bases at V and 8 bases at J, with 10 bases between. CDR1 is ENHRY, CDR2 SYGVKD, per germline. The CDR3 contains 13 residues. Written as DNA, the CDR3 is TGTGCCATCAGTGAGACGATGGGCGAGCCCCAGCATTTT. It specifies CAISETMGEPQHF.

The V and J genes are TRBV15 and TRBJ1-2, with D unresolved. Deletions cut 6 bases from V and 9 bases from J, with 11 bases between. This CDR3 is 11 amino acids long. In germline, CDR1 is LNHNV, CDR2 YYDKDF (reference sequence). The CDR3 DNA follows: TGTGCCACCAGTAACTCTGTACGCTACACCTTC. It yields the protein CATSNSVRYTF.

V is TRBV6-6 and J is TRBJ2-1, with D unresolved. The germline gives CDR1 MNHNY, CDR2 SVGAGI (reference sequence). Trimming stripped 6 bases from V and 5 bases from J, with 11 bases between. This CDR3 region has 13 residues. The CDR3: CASRGWENNEQFF. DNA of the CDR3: TGTGCCAGCAGGGGTTGGGAAAACAATGAGCAGTTCTTC.

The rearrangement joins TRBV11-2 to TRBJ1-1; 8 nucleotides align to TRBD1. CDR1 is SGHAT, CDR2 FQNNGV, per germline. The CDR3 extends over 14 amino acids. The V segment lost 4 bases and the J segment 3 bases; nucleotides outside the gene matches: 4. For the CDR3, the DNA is TGTGCCAGCAGCTCGACAGGGGTTTACACTGAAGCTTTCTTT. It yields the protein CASSSTGVYTEAFF.

The CDR3 DNA follows: TGTGCCAGCACCGGGAGGGACAGGGGGACCTTACAAGAGACCCAGTACTTC. Translated, it gives CASTGRDRGTLQETQYF. The rearrangement uses TRBV7-2 and TRBJ2-5, with 11 bases identical to TRBD1. Losses at the gene ends were 7 bases for V and 2 bases for J; bases not matched to a gene: 12. The CDR3 runs to 17 residues. CDR1 and CDR2 from the germline V gene are SGHTA and FQGNSA.

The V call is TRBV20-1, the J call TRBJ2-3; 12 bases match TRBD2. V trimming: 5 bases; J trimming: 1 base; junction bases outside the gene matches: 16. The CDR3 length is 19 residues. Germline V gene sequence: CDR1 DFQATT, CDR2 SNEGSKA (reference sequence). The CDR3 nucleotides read TGCAGTGCTCTTAACCCGACTAGCGGGAGAGGGGGGGGCACAGATACGCAGTATTTT. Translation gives CSALNPTSGRGGGTDTQYF.

Written as DNA, the CDR3 is TGCAGCGTTGCACGCAGGGCAGAGACCCAGTACTTC. Translating it yields CSVARRAETQYF. The chain has TRBV29-1 and TRBJ2-5; D is perhaps TRBD1 (5 bases). The CDR3 loop spans 12 amino acids. Germline V gene data show CDR1 as SQVTM and CDR2 as ANQGSEA. The germline V and J ends were trimmed by 4 bases and 4 bases, with 10 bases remaining between them. Full variable domain (remainder filled in from reference TRBV29-1 and TRBJ2-5): SAVISQKPSRDICQRGTSLTIQCQVDSQVTMMFWYRQQPGQSLTLIATANQGSEATYESGFVIDKFPISRPNLTFSTLTVSNMSPEDSSIYLCSVARRAETQYFGPGTRLLVL.

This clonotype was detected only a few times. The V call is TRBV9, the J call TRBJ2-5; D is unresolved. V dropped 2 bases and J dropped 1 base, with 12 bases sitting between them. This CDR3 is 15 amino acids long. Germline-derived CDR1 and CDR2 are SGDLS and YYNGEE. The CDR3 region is CASSVDGRGQETQYF. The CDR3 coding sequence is TGTGCCAGCAGCGTGGACGGCCGAGGCCAAGAGACCCAGTACTTC.

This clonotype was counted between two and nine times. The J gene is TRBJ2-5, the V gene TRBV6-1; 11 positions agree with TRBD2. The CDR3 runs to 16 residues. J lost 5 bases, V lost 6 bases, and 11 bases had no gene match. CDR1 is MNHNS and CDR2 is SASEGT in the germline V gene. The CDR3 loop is CASSPISGREWETQYF. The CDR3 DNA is TGTGCCAGCAGCCCTATTAGCGGGAGGGAGTGGGAGACCCAGTACTTC.